A single sample gave rise to the 21 T cell receptor beta chains below, sequenced in a study of T cells in women clearing cervical HPV infection. Data came from immunoSEQ multiplex PCR; TCRdb stores just in-frame clones and leaves some out. This sample's clone table lists about 20,000 clones. The source material was blood buffy coat. The receptors shown here come from a woman aged 18 to 75 with a cervical HPV16 infection that either progressed to CIN3+ or cleared (not recorded which).

Details on this clone: The CDR3 end lies 3 residues beyond the end of the read and is filled in from the germline J gene. This chain joins TRBV20-1 and TRBJ2-3, with a weak D call TRBD1 (6 bases). This CDR3 comprises 11 residues. The germline CDR1 and CDR2 sequences are DFQATT and SNEGSKA (reference sequence). The CDR3 bases that were read are TGCAGTGCTAGAGTAGGACAGCCG. The encoded protein is CSARVGQP. The whole CDR3 sequence reads CSARVGQPQYF.

Remarks on this clone: The DNA ends 3 residues before the CDR3 does, and the rest of the CDR3 is filled in from the germline J gene. V usage is TRBV10-3 and J usage is TRBJ1-3, with 8 positions matching TRBD1. V shed 3 bases and J 2 bases; nucleotides not matched to a gene: 6. In germline, CDR1 is ENHRY, CDR2 SYGVKD. The CDR3 is 16 amino acids. CDR3 DNA (partial): TGTGCCATCAGTGACTCCAAGGACAGGGCTGGAAACACC. This translates into CAISDSKDRAGNT. The entire CDR3 reads CAISDSKDRAGNTIYF.

In regard to this clone: An end of the junction does not agree with germline; a read error may underlie this. The missing CDR3 end, 3 residues past where the read stops, is filled in from the germline J gene. The V gene is TRBV5-6, the J gene TRBJ2-3; 9 nucleotides align to TRBD1. CDR1 is SGHDT, CDR2 YYEEEE, per germline. The CDR3 has 14 amino acids. This chain's CDR3 is CASSFGQGSETQYF. The DNA read from the CDR3 is TGTGCCAGCAGCTTCGGACAGGGGTCAGAGACG.

CDR3 loop: CASSLERGGYNEQFF. The sequenced CDR3 bases are TGTGCCAGCAGCTTAGAACGGGGTGGATACAATGAG. V is TRBV7-8 and J is TRBJ2-1; tentative D call: TRBD2 (5 bases). From the germline J gene comes the end of the CDR3, since the read stops 3 residues before it. The length of the CDR3 is 15 residues. From germline, CDR1 is SGHVS and CDR2 FQNEAQ. Trimming took 1 base from V and 4 from J, leaving 11 bases between them.

A word on this clone: The CDR3 extends 3 residues past the end of the read, so its final part is completed from the germline J gene. This sequence joins TRBV7-3 and TRBJ2-2; D possibly corresponds to TRBD2 (6 bases). V lost 0 bases to trimming and J lost 2 bases, with 13 bases between them. Germline-derived CDR1 and CDR2 are SGHTA and FQGTGA. This CDR3 has 17 residues. The sequenced CDR3 bases are TGTGCCAGCAGCTTAACCCCGGGACTTACAAACACCGGGGAG. This codes for CASSLTPGLTNTGE. In full, the CDR3 is CASSLTPGLTNTGELFF.

As for this clone: The read falls 3 residues short of the CDR3 end, and the missing part is taken from the germline J gene. The rearrangement joins TRBV6-2 or TRBV6-3 to TRBJ1-2; perhaps TRBD1 as D (5 bases). The CDR3 has 12 residues. CDR1 is MNHEY, CDR2 SVGEGT, per germline. Incomplete CDR3 DNA: TGTGCCAGCAGTTCCCCGGAGGGGGGC. As protein: CASSSPEGG. From start to end, the CDR3 is CASSSPEGGYTF.

This clone is called medium-sized based on its frequency. Coverage ceases 3 residues before the CDR3 finishes, and the germline J gene fills in the end. V and J are TRBV7-2 and TRBJ2-3, with 14 bases that match TRBD2. The V and J ends lost 5 bases and 8 bases, in that order; junction bases with no gene match: 6. Germline CDR1 and CDR2: SGHTA and FQGNSA. This CDR3 spans 15 amino acids. The CDR3 DNA, read in part, is TGTGCCAGCAGCCAGGGACTAGCGGGAGTATCTACG. Protein sequence: CASSQGLAGVST. The full-length CDR3 reads as CASSQGLAGVSTQYF.

On this clone: Sequencing ends 3 residues short of the CDR3 end; the germline J gene provides the rest. This chain joins TRBV13 and TRBJ1-6; 11 positions match TRBD1. This CDR3 has 17 residues. V trimming: 5 bases; J trimming: 6 bases; junction bases outside the gene matches: 9. From germline, CDR1 is PRHDT and CDR2 FYEKMQ (reference sequence). CDR3 region: CASSPLGTGGPNSPLHF. Partial CDR3 DNA: TGTGCCAGCAGCCCCCTCGGGACAGGGGGTCCTAATTCACCC. Looking up the rest from reference TRBV13 and TRBJ1-6 gives the full variable domain: AAGVIQSPRHLIKEKRETATLKCYPIPRHDTVYWYQQGPGQDPQFLISFYEKMQSDKGSIPDRFSAQQFSDYHSELNMSSLELGDSALYFCASSPLGTGGPNSPLHFGNGTRLTVT.

A remark on this clone: The read comes to an end 3 residues before the CDR3 does, leaving the germline J gene to fill in the end. This chain connects TRBV28 to TRBJ2-1; TRBD2 matches 7 bases. The J segment lost 6 bases and the V segment lost 6 bases, leaving 11 bases of the junction unmatched. CDR1 and CDR2 from the germline V gene are MDHEN and SYDVKM. The CDR3 is made up of 15 amino acids. The CDR3 loop reads CASREMREFGNEQFF. CDR3 bases read: TGTGCCAGCAGAGAGATGCGGGAGTTCGGCAATGAG.

As for this clone: The read finishes 3 residues shy of the CDR3 end, and the germline J gene is used to complete it. The chain carries TRBV7-2 and TRBJ1-5; 7 bases map to TRBD1. Trimming removed 0 bases from V and 5 bases from J; junction bases left unmatched: 1. Germline lookup yields CDR1 SGHTA and CDR2 FQGNSA. The CDR3 has 14 residues. CDR3 in amino acids: CASSLAGGHQPQHF. The CDR3 bases that were read are TGTGCCAGCAGCTTAGCAGGGGGCCATCAGCCC.

In regard to this clone: The read is 3 residues too short to cover the CDR3 end, so that end is filled in from the germline J gene. V usage is TRBV18 and J usage is TRBJ2-3; 8 bases fit TRBD1. Trimming took 2 bases from V and 0 from J; bases not matched to a gene: 4. The length of the CDR3 is 16 residues. Germline V gene sequence: CDR1 KGHSH, CDR2 LQKENI. CDR3 DNA, as far as it was read: TGTGCCAGCTCACCATCCGGGACAGGCAGCACAGATACG. Translating it yields CASSPSGTGSTDT. In full, the CDR3 is CASSPSGTGSTDTQYF. The full variable domain, in which reference TRBV18 and TRBJ2-3 provide the parts outside the CDR3, is NAGVMQNPRHLVRRRGQEARLRCSPMKGHSHVYWYRQLPEEGLKFMVYLQKENIIDESGMPKERFSAEFPKEGPSILRIQQVVRGDSAAYFCASSPSGTGSTDTQYFGPGTRLTVL.

A remark on this clone: The CDR3 is cut off 3 residues early in the read; its end comes from the germline J gene. The chain uses TRBV18 and TRBJ2-2, with D tentatively TRBD1 (8 bases). The CDR3 length is 17 residues. The germline gives CDR1 KGHSH, CDR2 LQKENI. The CDR3 sequence is CASSPQLQGGLGEKLFF. Partial CDR3 DNA: TGTGCCAGCTCACCACAACTACAGGGGGGGCTGGGAGAAAAG.

Regarding this clone: The read terminates 3 residues before the CDR3 end, so the remaining end is supplied by the germline J gene. The chain recombines TRBV7-2 with TRBJ1-4, with 7 bases that match TRBD1. V shed 5 bases and J 8 bases; nucleotides not matched to a gene: 8. Germline values: CDR1 SGHTA, CDR2 FQGNSA. The CDR3 is 14 amino acids. The CDR3 loop is CASSRDRDGEKLFF. CDR3 DNA (partial): TGTGCCAGCAGCCGAGACAGGGACGGGGAAAAA.

Points on this clone: The read ends 3 residues before the CDR3 terminus; that terminus is restored from the germline J gene. This chain links TRBV24-1 with TRBJ2-1; TRBD1 matches 8 bases. Germline CDR1 KGHDR, CDR2 SFDVKD. Germline trimming cut 5 bases from V and 8 bases from J; bases unmatched to any gene: 7. The length of the CDR3 is 14 residues. This CDR3 is CATSALTGEHEQFF. CDR3 DNA (partial): TGTGCCACCAGTGCATTGACAGGGGAACATGAG.

Comment on this clone: The junction and the germline gene differ at one end; a read error may be behind it. The CDR3 end falls 3 residues outside the read, so it is completed with the germline J gene. This rearrangement joins TRBV7-7 to TRBJ2-5; a weak D match, TRBD2 (5 bases). In germline, CDR1 is SSHAT, CDR2 FNYEAQ (reference sequence). CDR3 length: 16 residues. This CDR3 reads CASSLARLGGQGTQYF. The sequenced CDR3 bases are TGTGCCAGCAGCTTAGCCCGACTGGGCGGGCAAGGGACC.

With regard to this clone: Read sequence stops 3 residues before the CDR3 end, and the germline J gene provides the missing end. V is TRBV7-6 and J is TRBJ2-2; 8 bases fit TRBD1. CDR1 SGHVS and CDR2 FNYEAQ come from the germline V gene. This CDR3 comprises 15 residues. V lost 1 base to trimming and J lost 5 bases; unmatched junction nucleotides: 3. The covered CDR3 bases are TGTGCCAGCAGCTTAGTGGGACAGGCAACCGGGGAG. It translates to CASSLVGQATGE. The full CDR3 protein is CASSLVGQATGELFF.

Notes on this clone: The CDR3 end falls 3 residues outside the read, so it is completed with the germline J gene. This chain uses TRBV4-1 with TRBJ2-3; a possible D gene is TRBD1 (6 bases). Trimming stripped 0 bases from V and 2 bases from J, with 15 bases between. The germline V gene has CDR1 MGHRA and CDR2 YSYEKL. The CDR3 runs to 17 residues. CDR3 bases read: TGCGCCAGCAGCCAAGATCGTTACAGGGCCAACACAGATACG. Its translation: CASSQDRYRANTDT. The whole CDR3 is CASSQDRYRANTDTQYF.

As to this clone: An end of the junction does not agree with germline; a read error may underlie this. Different DNA sequences within this sample yield the same CDR3. Partial CDR3 DNA: TGCGCCAGCAGCCAAGATAAGGGGCCGCTCTATGGC. It codes for CASSQDKGPLYG. The whole CDR3 reads CASSQDKGPLYGYTF. This chain uses TRBV4-2 with TRBJ1-2; D perhaps matches TRBD1 (5 bases). The read gets to within 3 residues of the CDR3 end, and the germline J gene fills in the rest. CDR1 is LGHNA and CDR2 is YNFKEQ in the germline V gene. The CDR3 length is 15 residues.

On this clone itself: At one boundary the junction diverges from the germline segment, which might be a read error. Read coverage stops 3 residues before the CDR3 terminus; the germline J gene supplies the remainder. This chain connects TRBV4-2 to TRBJ2-3; D gene ambiguous. The length of the CDR3 is 15 residues. Germline CDR1 and CDR2: LGHNA and YNFKEQ. CDR3 loop: CASSQVGQWADTQYF. CDR3 DNA (partial): TGCGCCAGCAGCCAAGTAGGGCAGTGGGCAGATACG.

To note about this clone: The read ends 3 residues shy of where the CDR3 ends; the end is completed using the germline J gene. The rearrangement uses TRBV12-3 or TRBV12-4 and TRBJ2-3, with 7 bases identical to TRBD1. This CDR3 region has 14 residues. V dropped 7 bases and J dropped 2; count of bases not matched to a gene: 6. CDR3 bases read: TGTGCCAGCACCCTGGGACAGCTCACAGATACG. Translated, it gives CASTLGQLTDT. The CDR3 in its entirety is CASTLGQLTDTQYF.

About this clone: The read is 3 residues too short to cover the CDR3 end, so that end is filled in from the germline J gene. This sequence joins TRBV13 and TRBJ2-7; the match to TRBD1 covers 7 bases. V lost 5 bases to trimming and J lost 3 bases; unmatched junction nucleotides: 4. This CDR3 has 13 residues. The germline CDR1 and CDR2 sequences are PRHDT and FYEKMQ (reference sequence). Here the CDR3 reads CASSRNRGYEQYF. The covered CDR3 bases are TGTGCCAGCAGCCGGAACAGGGGCTACGAG.